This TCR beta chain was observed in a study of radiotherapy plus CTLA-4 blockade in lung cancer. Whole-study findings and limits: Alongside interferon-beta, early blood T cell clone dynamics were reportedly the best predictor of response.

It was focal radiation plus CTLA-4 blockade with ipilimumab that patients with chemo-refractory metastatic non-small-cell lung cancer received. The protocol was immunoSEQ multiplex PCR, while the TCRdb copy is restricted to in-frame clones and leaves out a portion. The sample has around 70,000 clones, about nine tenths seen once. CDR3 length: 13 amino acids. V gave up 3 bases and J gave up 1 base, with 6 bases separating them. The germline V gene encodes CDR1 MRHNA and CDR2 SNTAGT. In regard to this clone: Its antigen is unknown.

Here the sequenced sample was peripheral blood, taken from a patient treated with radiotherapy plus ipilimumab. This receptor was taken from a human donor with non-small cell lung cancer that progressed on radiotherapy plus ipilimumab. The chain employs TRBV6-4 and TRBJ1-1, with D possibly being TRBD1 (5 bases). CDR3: CASSEQENTEAFF. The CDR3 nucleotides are TGTGCCAGCAGTGAACAGGAGAACACTGAAGCTTTCTTT.